This TCR beta chain stems from a study of OX40 agonist ivuxolimab in advanced cancers. As for the study in general: Patients received ivuxolimab, an agonistic anti-OX40 (CD134) antibody.

TCRdb's copy holds only in-frame clones and misses some; the assay was immunoSEQ multiplex PCR. The sample lists 65,000 to 95,000 clones; about 91% were seen once. Trimming took 4 bases from V and 7 from J; bases not matched to a gene: 9. The CDR3 is made up of 16 amino acids. Looked up from germline, CDR1 is SQVTM and CDR2 is ANQGSEA. The table lists this clone with a few counts. V and J are TRBV29-1 and TRBJ2-1; 14 bases match TRBD2. The receptor's source is an adult with an advanced solid tumor such as melanoma, head and neck, liver or kidney cancer. This specimen consisted of CD4+ or CD8+ T cells sorted from blood, obtained in a trial of the OX40 agonist ivuxolimab. The CDR3 sequence: CSVGPRLAGGQNEQFF. The DNA for the CDR3 is TGCAGCGTTGGCCCCAGACTAGCGGGAGGGCAAAATGAGCAGTTCTTC.